These 8 T cell receptor beta chains were all obtained from the same sample, sequenced in a study of blood T cell repertoires in COVID-19. Here immunoSEQ multiplex PCR was the method, and the copy in TCRdb shows in-frame clones only, minus some. The sample includes 110,000 or so clones, 81% of them seen just once. Sequencing used peripheral blood. These TCRs come from a man aged 45-65 years with acute or convalescent COVID-19.

J is TRBJ1-1 and V is TRBV27; 7 bases are shared with TRBD1. The J segment lost 4 bases and the V segment lost 6 bases, leaving 8 bases of the junction unmatched. CDR1 and CDR2 (germline): MNHEY, SMNVEV (reference sequence). This CDR3 region has 14 residues. CDR3 protein: CASRGTARSTEAFF. The CDR3 coding sequence is TGTGCCAGCAGGGGGACAGCCCGGAGCACTGAAGCTTTCTTT.

The sample holds a few counts of this clone. The chain joins TRBV30 to TRBJ1-5, with D maybe TRBD1 (6 bases). CDR3 length: 15 residues. The germline V and J ends were trimmed by 0 bases and 3 bases, with 12 bases remaining between them. The germline gives CDR1 GTSNPN, CDR2 SVGIG (reference sequence). CDR3 sequence reads: CAWSVEGQSNQPQHF. CDR3 bases: TGTGCCTGGAGTGTTGAGGGACAATCCAATCAGCCCCAGCATTTT.

The gene calls are TRBV5-1 and TRBJ1-1; D possibly corresponds to TRBD1 (5 bases). Per the germline V gene, CDR1 is SGHRS and CDR2 is YFSETQ. This CDR3 spans 15 amino acids. V lost 4 bases to trimming and J lost 5 bases, with 18 bases between them. The CDR3 DNA follows: TGCGCCAGCAGCACCAAGGACGGGGGGTGGACTGAAGCTTTCTTT. This codes for CASSTKDGGWTEAFF.

This clone was detected only a few times. The J gene is TRBJ2-7, the V gene TRBV10-3; a possible D gene is TRBD2 (5 bases). The CDR3 consists of 11 residues. CDR1 is ENHRY, CDR2 SYGVKD, per germline. Trimming removed 8 bases at V and 5 bases at J, with 10 bases between. CDR3 amino acids: CAIRGIDEQYF. For the CDR3, the DNA is TGTGCCATCCGGGGTATCGACGAGCAGTACTTC.

This sequence joins TRBV6-6 and TRBJ2-4, with D possibly matching TRBD2 (7 bases). This CDR3 spans 13 amino acids. Germline CDR1 reads MNHNY; CDR2 reads SVGAGI (reference sequence). In nucleotides, the CDR3 is TGTGTCTCGCGGGGGCTGGCCAAAAACATTCAGTACTTC. It codes for CVSRGLAKNIQYF.

V and J are TRBV30 and TRBJ1-1, with D perhaps TRBD1 (5 bases). The germline CDR1 and CDR2 sequences are GTSNPN and SVGIG (reference sequence). The CDR3 is made up of 11 amino acids. V dropped 5 bases and J dropped 9 bases, with 13 bases sitting between them. The CDR3 reads CAWHSGTQAFF. CDR3 coding DNA: TGTGCCTGGCACTCCGGGACTCAAGCTTTCTTT.

V usage is TRBV9 and J usage is TRBJ1-1; the D gene is possibly TRBD1 (5 bases). Trimming shortened V by 2 bases and J by 1 base, and 12 bases separated the two germline ends. Germline CDR1 SGDLS, CDR2 YYNGEE. The CDR3 is made up of 15 amino acids. CDR3 amino acids: CASSVYGGTNTEAFF. CDR3 nucleotides: TGTGCCAGCAGCGTCTACGGGGGGACGAACACTGAAGCTTTCTTT.

Remarks on this clone: Other nucleotide sequences from this sample produce the same CDR3. J is TRBJ2-3 and V is TRBV24-1, with 9 bases lining up with TRBD1. This CDR3 comprises 15 residues. The germline CDR1 and CDR2 sequences are KGHDR and SFDVKD. With 2 bases clipped from V and 1 base from J, the junction kept 0 bases outside the gene matches. The CDR3 protein is CATSDYRGRTDTQYF. DNA for the CDR3: TGTGCCACCAGTGATTACAGGGGGCGCACAGATACGCAGTATTTT.